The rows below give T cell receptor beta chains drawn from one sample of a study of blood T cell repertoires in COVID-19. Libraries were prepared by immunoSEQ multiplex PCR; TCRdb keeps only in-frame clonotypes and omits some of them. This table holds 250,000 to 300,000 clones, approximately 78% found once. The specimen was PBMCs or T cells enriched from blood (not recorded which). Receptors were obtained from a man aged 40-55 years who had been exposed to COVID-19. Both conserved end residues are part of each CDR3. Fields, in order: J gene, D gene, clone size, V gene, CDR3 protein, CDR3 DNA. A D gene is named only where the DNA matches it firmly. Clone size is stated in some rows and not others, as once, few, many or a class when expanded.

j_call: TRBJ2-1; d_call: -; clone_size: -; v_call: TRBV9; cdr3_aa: CASSSVQDNDEQFF; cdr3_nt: TGTGCCAGCAGCAGCGTTCAAGATAACGATGAGCAGTTCTTC
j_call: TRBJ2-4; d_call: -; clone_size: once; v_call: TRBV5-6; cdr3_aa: CASSLGALKNIQYF; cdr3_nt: TGTGCCAGCAGCTTAGGAGCACTCAAAAACATTCAGTACTTC
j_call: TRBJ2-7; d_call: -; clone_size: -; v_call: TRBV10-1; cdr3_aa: CASSPMKSYEQYF; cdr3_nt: TGCGCCAGCAGTCCTATGAAATCCTACGAGCAGTACTTC
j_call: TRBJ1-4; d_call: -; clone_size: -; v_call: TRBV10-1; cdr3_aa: CASPEDLWTHPDWVANEKLFF; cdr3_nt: TGCGCCAGCCCTGAAGACCTTTGGACTCATCCGGATTGGGTGGCCAATGAAAAACTGTTTTTT
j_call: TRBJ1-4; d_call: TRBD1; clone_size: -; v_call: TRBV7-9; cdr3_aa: CASRIDGTGEKLFF; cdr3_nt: TGTGCCAGCAGGATTGACGGGACAGGTGAAAAACTGTTTTTT
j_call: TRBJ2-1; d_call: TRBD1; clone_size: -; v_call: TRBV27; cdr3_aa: CASKSLGTGENEQFF; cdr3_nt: TGTGCCAGCAAATCCCTCGGGACAGGGGAAAATGAGCAGTTCTTC
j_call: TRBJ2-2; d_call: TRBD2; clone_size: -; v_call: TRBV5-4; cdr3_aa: CASSSTSGRASGELFF; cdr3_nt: TGTGCCAGCAGTTCAACTAGCGGGAGGGCCTCAGGGGAGCTGTTTTTT
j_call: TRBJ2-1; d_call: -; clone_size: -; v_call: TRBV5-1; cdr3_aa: CASRGRIATVGDEQFF; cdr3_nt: TGCGCCAGCAGGGGTCGAATAGCGACGGTGGGCGATGAGCAGTTCTTC
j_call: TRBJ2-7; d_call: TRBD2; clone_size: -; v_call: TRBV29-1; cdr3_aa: CSVAAGTSGHEQYF; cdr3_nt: TGCAGCGTTGCGGCCGGGACTAGTGGGCACGAGCAGTACTTC
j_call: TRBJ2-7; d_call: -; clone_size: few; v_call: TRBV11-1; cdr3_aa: CASSPSTGQAYEQYF; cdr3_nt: TGTGCCAGCAGCCCCTCCACAGGCCAAGCCTACGAGCAGTACTTC
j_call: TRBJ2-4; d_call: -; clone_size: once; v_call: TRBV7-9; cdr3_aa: CASSYMEGAGNIQYF; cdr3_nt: TGTGCCAGCAGCTACATGGAGGGGGCAGGAAACATTCAGTACTTC
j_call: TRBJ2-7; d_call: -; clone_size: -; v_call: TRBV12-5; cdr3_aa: CASGLATGRQYF; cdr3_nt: TGTGCTAGTGGTTTGGCGACAGGTCGGCAGTACTTC
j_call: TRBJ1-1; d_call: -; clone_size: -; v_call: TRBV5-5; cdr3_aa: CASSSMGGVRSEAFF; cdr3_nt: TGTGCCAGCAGCTCCATGGGGGGTGTAAGGTCTGAAGCTTTCTTT
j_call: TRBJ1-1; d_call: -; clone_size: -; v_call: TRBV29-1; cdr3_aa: CSVDFRRNTEAFF; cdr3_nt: TGCAGCGTTGACTTCAGAAGAAACACTGAAGCTTTCTTT
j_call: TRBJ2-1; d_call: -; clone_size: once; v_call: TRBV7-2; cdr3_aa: CASSLPPSGADNEQFF; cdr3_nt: TGTGCCAGCAGCTTACCCCCGTCTGGAGCAGACAATGAGCAGTTCTTC
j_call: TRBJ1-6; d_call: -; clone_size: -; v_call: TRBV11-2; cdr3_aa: CASSLDRLNSPLHF; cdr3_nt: TGTGCCAGCAGCTTAGACAGGCTAAATTCACCCCTCCACTTT
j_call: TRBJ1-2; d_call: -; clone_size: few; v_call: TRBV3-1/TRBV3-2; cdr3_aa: CASSQEQLYGYTF; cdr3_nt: TGTGCCAGCAGCCAAGAACAGCTCTATGGCTACACCTTC
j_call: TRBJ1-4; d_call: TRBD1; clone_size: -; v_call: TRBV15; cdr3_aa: CATSRDQDRVVEKLFF; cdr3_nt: TGTGCCACCAGCAGAGATCAGGACAGGGTGGTTGAAAAACTGTTTTTT
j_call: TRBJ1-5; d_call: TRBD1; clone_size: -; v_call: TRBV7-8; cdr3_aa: CASSLAGQGNQPQHF; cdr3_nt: TGTGCCAGCAGCTTAGCGGGACAGGGGAATCAGCCCCAGCATTTT
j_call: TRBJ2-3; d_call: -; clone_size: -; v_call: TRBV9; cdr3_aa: CASSARYSTDTQYF; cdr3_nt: TGTGCCAGCAGCGCCCGGTATAGCACAGATACGCAGTATTTT
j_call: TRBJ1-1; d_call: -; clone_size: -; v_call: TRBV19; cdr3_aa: CASRQQGANTEAFF; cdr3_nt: TGTGCCAGTAGACAACAGGGTGCGAACACTGAAGCTTTCTTT
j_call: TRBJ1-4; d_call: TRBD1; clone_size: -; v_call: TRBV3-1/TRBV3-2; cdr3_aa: CASSQGYRTGVEKLFF; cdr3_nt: TGTGCCAGCAGCCAAGGCTATCGGACAGGGGTAGAAAAACTGTTTTTT
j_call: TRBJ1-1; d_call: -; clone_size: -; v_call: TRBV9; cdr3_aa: CASSSPGGVGAFF; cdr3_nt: TGTGCCAGCAGCTCCCCGGGGGGCGTTGGAGCTTTCTTT
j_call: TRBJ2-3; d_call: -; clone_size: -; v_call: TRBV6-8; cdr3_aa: CASSPWRDPYF; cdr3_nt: TGTGCCAGCAGCCCCTGGCGGGACCCTTATTTT
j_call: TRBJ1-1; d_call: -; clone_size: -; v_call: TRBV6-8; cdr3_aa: CARILLEPDMNTEAFF; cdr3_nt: TGTGCCAGGATACTACTTGAGCCGGACATGAACACTGAAGCTTTCTTT
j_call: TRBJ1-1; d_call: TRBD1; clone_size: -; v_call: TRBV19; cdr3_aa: CASSSDRARTEAFF; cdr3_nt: TGTGCCAGTAGCTCCGACAGGGCGCGAACTGAAGCTTTCTTT
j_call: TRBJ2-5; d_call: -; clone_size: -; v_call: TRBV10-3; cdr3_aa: CATAGGGETQYF; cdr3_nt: TGTGCCACAGCCGGGGGAGGCGAGACCCAGTACTTC
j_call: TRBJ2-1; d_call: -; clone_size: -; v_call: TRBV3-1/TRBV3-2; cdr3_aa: CASGHRVSQNEQFF; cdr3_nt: TGTGCCAGCGGACACAGGGTATCTCAAAATGAGCAGTTCTTC
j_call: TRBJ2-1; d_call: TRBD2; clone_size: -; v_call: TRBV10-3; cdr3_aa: CAISDTGRAGNEQFF; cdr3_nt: TGTGCCATCAGTGACACCGGGAGGGCCGGAAATGAGCAGTTCTTC
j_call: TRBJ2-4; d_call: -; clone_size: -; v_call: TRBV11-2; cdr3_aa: CASSLGSGSSNIQYF; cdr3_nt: TGTGCCAGCAGCTTAGGGTCAGGGTCCAGCAACATTCAGTACTTC
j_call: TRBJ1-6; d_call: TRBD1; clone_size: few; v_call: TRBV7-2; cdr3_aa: CASSLAFSGTGESPLHF; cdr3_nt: TGTGCCAGCAGCTTAGCCTTCAGTGGGACAGGGGAATCACCCCTCCACTTT
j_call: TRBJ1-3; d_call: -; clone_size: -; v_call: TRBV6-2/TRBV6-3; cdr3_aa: CASSFSVSGNTIYF; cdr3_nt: TGTGCCAGCAGTTTTTCAGTCTCTGGAAACACCATATATTTT
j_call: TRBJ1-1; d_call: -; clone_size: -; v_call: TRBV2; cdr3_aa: CASGLSYLNTEAFF; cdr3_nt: TGTGCCAGCGGCCTTTCGTATTTGAACACTGAAGCTTTCTTT
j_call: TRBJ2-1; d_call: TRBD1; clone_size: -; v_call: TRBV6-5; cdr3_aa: CASSYGSGGPPEQFF; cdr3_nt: TGTGCCAGCAGTTATGGGTCAGGGGGCCCACCCGAGCAGTTCTTC
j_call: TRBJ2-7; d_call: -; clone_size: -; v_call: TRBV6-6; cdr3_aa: CASTPVEGYEQYF; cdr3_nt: TGTGCCAGCACTCCGGTGGAGGGCTACGAGCAGTACTTC
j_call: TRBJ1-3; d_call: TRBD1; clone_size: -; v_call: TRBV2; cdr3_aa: CASNYRGGISGNTIYF; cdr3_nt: TGTGCCAGCAACTACAGGGGGGGGATCTCTGGAAACACCATATATTTT
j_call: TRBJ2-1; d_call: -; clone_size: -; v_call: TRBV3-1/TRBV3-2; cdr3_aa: CASSQVSPVRDNEQFF; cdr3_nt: TGTGCCAGCAGCCAAGTTTCCCCCGTTCGGGACAATGAGCAGTTCTTC
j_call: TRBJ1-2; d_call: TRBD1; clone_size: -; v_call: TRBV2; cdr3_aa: CASRDSLSSNYGYTF; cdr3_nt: TGTGCCAGCCGGGACAGCTTATCCTCTAACTATGGCTACACCTTC
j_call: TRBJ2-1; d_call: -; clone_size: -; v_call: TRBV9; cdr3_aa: CASSSGGTNEQFF; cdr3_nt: TGTGCCAGCAGCTCCGGGGGGACAAATGAGCAGTTCTTC
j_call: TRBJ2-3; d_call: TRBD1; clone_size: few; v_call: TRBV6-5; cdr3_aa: CASRRTGQGSDTQYF; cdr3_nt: TGTGCCAGCAGGCGAACGGGACAGGGATCAGATACGCAGTATTTT
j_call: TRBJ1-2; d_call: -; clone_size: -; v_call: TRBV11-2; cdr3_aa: CASSFPGETRYGYTF; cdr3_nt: TGTGCCAGCAGCTTTCCAGGTGAGACGCGCTATGGCTACACCTTC
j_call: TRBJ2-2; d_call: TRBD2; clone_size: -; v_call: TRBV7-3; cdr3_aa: CASSPGTSLAGELFF; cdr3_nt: TGTGCCAGCAGCCCCGGGACTAGTTTGGCCGGGGAGCTGTTTTTT
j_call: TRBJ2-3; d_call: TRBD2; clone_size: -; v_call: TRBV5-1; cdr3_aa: CASSFHGRAQDTQYF; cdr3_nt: TGCGCCAGCAGCTTCCACGGGAGGGCCCAAGATACGCAGTATTTT